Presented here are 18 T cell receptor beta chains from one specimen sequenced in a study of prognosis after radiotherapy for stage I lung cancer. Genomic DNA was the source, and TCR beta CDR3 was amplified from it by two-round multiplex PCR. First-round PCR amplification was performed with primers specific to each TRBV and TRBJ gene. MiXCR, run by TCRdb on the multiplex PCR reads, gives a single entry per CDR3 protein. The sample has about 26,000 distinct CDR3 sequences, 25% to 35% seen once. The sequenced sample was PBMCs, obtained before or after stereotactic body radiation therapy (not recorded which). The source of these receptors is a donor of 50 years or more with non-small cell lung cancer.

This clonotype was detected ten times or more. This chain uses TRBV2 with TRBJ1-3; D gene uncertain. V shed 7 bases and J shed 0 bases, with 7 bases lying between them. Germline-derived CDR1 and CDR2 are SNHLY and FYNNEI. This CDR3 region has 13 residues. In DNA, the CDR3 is TGTGCCAGCACTGGATACTCTGGAAACACCATATATTTT. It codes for CASTGYSGNTIYF.

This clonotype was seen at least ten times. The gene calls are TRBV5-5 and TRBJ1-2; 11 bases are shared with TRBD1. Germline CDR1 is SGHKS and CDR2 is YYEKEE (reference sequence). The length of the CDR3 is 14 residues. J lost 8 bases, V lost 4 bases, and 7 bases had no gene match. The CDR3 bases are TGTGCCAGCAGCGGCACCGGGACAGGGGGAGGCTACACCTTC. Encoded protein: CASSGTGTGGGYTF.

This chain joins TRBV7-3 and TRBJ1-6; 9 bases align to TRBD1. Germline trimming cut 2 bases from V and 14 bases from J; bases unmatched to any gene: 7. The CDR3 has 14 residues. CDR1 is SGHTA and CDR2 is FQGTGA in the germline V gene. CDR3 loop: CASSLEGTGHTLHF. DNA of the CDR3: TGTGCCAGCAGCTTAGAAGGGACAGGGCATACCCTCCACTTT.

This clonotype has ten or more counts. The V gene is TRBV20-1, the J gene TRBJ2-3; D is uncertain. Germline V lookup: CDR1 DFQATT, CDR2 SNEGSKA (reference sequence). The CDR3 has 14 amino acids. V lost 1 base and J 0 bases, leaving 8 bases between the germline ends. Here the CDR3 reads CSARVDPSTDTQYF. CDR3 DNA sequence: TGCAGTGCTAGAGTAGATCCTAGCACAGATACGCAGTATTTT.

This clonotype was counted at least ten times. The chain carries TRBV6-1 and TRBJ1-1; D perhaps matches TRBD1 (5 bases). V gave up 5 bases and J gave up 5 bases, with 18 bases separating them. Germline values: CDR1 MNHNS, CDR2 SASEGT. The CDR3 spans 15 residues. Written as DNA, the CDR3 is TGTGCCAGCAGTAAAGACGGAGGGGTACGGACTGAAGCTTTCTTT. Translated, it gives CASSKDGGVRTEAFF.

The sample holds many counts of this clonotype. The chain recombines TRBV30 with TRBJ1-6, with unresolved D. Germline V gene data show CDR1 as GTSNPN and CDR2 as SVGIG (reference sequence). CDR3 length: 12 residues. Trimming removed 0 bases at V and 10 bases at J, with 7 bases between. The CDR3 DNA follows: TGTGCCTGGAGTGTCCTCAGATCACCCCTCCACTTT. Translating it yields CAWSVLRSPLHF.

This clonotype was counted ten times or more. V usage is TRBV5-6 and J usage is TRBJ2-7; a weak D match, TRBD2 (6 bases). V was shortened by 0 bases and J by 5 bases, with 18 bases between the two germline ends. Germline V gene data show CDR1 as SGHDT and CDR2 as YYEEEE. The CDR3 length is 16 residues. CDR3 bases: TGTGCCAGCAGCTTGGAGCGCGGGGCCTCAACCCACGAGCAGTACTTC. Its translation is CASSLERGASTHEQYF.

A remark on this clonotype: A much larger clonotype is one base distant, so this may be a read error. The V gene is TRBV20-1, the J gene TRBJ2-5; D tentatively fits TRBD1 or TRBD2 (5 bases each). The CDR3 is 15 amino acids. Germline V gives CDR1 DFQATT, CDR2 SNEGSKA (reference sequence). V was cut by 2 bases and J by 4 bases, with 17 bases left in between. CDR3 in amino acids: CSARPGLMTVETQYF. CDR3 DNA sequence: TGCAGTGCTAGACCCGGACTCATGACAGTAGAGACCCAGTACTTC.

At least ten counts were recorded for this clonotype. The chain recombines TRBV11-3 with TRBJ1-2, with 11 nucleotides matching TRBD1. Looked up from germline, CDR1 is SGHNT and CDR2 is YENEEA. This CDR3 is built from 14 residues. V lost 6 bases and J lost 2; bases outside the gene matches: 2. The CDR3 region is CASSGDRGNYGYTF. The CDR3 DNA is TGTGCCAGCAGTGGGGACAGGGGGAACTATGGCTACACCTTC.

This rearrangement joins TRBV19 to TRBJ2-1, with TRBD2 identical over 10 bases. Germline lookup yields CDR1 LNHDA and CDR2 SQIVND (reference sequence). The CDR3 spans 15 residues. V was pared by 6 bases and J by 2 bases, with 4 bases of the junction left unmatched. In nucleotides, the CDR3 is TGTGCCAGTAGCGGCGGGACTAGCGCCTACAATGAGCAGTTCTTC. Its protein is CASSGGTSAYNEQFF.

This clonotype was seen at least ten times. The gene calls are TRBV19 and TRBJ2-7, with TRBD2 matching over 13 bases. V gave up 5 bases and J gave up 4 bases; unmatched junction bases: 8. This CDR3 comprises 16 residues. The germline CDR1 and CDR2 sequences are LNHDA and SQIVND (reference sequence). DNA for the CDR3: TGTGCCAGTAGTCCCGGACTAGCGGGAGTTAGATACGAGCAGTACTTC. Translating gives CASSPGLAGVRYEQYF.

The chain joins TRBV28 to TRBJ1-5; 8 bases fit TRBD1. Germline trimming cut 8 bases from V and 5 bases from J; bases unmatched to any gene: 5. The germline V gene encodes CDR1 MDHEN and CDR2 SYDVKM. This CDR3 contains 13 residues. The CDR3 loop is CASHKQGDQPQHF. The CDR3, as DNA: TGTGCCAGCCACAAACAGGGGGATCAGCCCCAGCATTTT. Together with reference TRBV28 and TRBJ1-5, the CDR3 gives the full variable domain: DVKVTQSSRYLVKRTGEKVFLECVQDMDHENMFWYRQDPGLGLRLIYFSYDVKMKEKGDIPEGYSVSREKKERFSLILESASTNQTSMYLCASHKQGDQPQHFGDGTRLSIL.

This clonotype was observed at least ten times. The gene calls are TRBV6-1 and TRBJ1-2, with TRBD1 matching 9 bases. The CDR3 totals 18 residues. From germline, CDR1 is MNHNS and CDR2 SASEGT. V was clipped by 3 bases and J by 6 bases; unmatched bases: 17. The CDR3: CASSDPPYRNRGRNGYTF. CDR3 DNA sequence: TGTGCCAGCAGTGACCCCCCTTACAGAAACAGGGGGCGCAATGGCTACACCTTC.

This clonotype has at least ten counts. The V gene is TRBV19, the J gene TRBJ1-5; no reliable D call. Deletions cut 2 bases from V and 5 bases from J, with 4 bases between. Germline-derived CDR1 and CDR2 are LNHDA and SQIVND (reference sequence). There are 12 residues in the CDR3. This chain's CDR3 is CASSINYQPQHF. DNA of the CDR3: TGTGCCAGTAGTATAAATTATCAGCCCCAGCATTTT. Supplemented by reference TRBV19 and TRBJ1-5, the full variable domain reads DGGITQSPKYLFRKEGQNVTLSCEQNLNHDAMYWYRQDPGQGLRLIYYSQIVNDFQKGDIAEGYSVSREKKESFPLTVTSAQKNPTAFYLCASSINYQPQHFGDGTRLSIL.

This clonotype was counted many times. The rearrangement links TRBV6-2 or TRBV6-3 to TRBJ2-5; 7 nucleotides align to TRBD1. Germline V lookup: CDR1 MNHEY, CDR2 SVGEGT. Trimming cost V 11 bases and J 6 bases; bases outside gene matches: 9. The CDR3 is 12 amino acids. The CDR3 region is CASGQNLKTQYF. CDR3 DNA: TGTGCCTCGGGACAGAATTTAAAGACCCAGTACTTC.

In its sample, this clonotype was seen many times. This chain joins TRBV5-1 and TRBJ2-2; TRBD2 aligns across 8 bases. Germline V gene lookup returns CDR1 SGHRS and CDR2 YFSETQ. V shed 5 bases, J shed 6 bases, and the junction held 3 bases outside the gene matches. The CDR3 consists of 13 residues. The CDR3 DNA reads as TGCGCCAGCAGGAGCGGGAGTTCCGGGGAGCTGTTTTTT. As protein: CASRSGSSGELFF.

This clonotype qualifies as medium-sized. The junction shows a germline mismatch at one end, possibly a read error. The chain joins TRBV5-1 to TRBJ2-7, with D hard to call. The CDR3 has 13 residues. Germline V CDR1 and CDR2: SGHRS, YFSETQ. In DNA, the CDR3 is TGTGCCAGCAGCTCCGATAGCTCCTACGAGCAGTACTTC. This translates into CASSSDSSYEQYF.

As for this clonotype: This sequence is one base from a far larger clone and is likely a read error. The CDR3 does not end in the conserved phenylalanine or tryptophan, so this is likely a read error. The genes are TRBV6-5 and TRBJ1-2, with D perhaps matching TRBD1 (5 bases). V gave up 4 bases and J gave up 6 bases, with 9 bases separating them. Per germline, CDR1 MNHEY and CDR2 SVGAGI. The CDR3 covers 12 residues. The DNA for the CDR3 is TGTGCCAGCAGTTGGGACGGGGATGGCTACACCCTC. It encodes CASSWDGDGYTL.